The 19 T cell receptor beta chains reported below all come from one sample, sequenced in a study of shared clonotypes between healthy human individuals. TCRdb's table, derived via immunoSEQ multiplex PCR, lists solely in-frame clones and lacks some. The data show fewer than 3 million clones, around 92% seen once. The material sequenced was naive CD4+ T cells from PBMCs. Subset indicated: CD45RA+ positively selected. The receptors were gathered from a man younger than 35 in good health. Some clones in this sample may be carry-over from other donors' samples.

The chain combines TRBV5-4 with TRBJ2-7, with 12 bases fitting TRBD2. CDR1 is SGHNT and CDR2 is YYREEE in the germline V gene (reference sequence). The CDR3 is 17 residues long. The V gene end was trimmed by 5 bases and the J gene end by 6 bases; junction bases not matched to a gene: 15. The CDR3 here is CASSSPGLAGMGPEQYF. The CDR3 region has the DNA TGTGCCAGCAGTTCTCCTGGACTAGCGGGAATGGGCCCCGAGCAGTACTTC. Full variable domain (remainder filled in from reference TRBV5-4 and TRBJ2-7): ETGVTQSPTHLIKTRGQQVTLRCSSQSGHNTVSWYQQALGQGPQFIFQYYREEENGRGNFPPRFSGLQFPNYSSELNVNALELDDSALYLCASSSPGLAGMGPEQYFGPGTRLTVT.

This chain uses TRBV5-1 with TRBJ1-1; D not resolved. V lost 4 bases, J lost 5 bases, and 18 bases lay in between. The V gene's germline CDR1 is SGHRS and CDR2 YFSETQ. CDR3 size: 15 residues. Here the CDR3 DNA reads TGCGCCAGCAGCCCGTTAAGCCTCCTGGGGACTGAAGCTTTCTTT. Amino acids: CASSPLSLLGTEAFF. Supplemented by reference TRBV5-1 and TRBJ1-1, the full variable domain reads KAGVTQTPRYLIKTRGQQVTLSCSPISGHRSVSWYQQTPGQGLQFLFEYFSETQRNKGNFPGRFSGRQFSNSRSEMNVSTLELGDSALYLCASSPLSLLGTEAFFGQGTRLTVV.

A remark on this clone: Additional DNA sequences in this sample encode the identical CDR3. V gene TRBV9 combines with J gene TRBJ1-5; D is undetermined. Germline CDR1 SGDLS, CDR2 YYNGEE. This CDR3 spans 14 amino acids. Trimming pared 0 bases from V and 4 bases from J, leaving 8 bases between. CDR3 loop: CASSVGQSNQPQHF. The CDR3 DNA follows: TGTGCCAGCAGCGTAGGGCAGTCTAATCAGCCCCAGCATTTT.

This chain joins TRBV9 and TRBJ2-1; tentative D call: TRBD2 (6 bases). The CDR3 sequence is 16 residues long. Trimming cost V 7 bases and J 4 bases, with 21 bases left between them. CDR1 is SGDLS, CDR2 YYNGEE, per germline. DNA for the CDR3: TGTGCCAGCGGCCCCGGTTTGCAGGGAGGTTACAATGAGCAGTTCTTC. Its translation: CASGPGLQGGYNEQFF.

V gene TRBV5-1 combines with J gene TRBJ2-1; a possible D gene is TRBD1 (6 bases). Looked up from germline, CDR1 is SGHRS and CDR2 is YFSETQ. The V end lost 0 bases, the J end lost 7 bases, and 14 bases lay between the germline ends. This CDR3 has 15 residues. CDR3 residues: CASSLVGTTLNEQFF. CDR3 DNA sequence: TGCGCCAGCAGCTTGGTAGGGACAACGCTAAATGAGCAGTTCTTC.

The CDR3 loop reads CASRRTPSTDTQYF. The CDR3, as DNA: TGTGCCAGCAGACGGACTCCATCCACAGATACGCAGTATTTT. The chain uses TRBV28 and TRBJ2-3; D is perhaps TRBD2 (5 bases). CDR1 is MDHEN, CDR2 SYDVKM, per germline. Deletions cut 6 bases from V and 2 bases from J, with 12 bases between. The CDR3 loop spans 14 amino acids.

The rearrangement uses TRBV5-1 and TRBJ2-5, with D uncertain. CDR3 length: 14 amino acids. Germline CDR1 is SGHRS and CDR2 is YFSETQ. Between the trimmed V and J ends, which lost 0 bases and 2 bases, there was a span of 8 bases. DNA for the CDR3: TGCGCCAGCAGCTTGGAAGGGTGGCAAGAGACCCAGTACTTC. Its protein is CASSLEGWQETQYF.

The chain uses TRBV7-2 and TRBJ2-7; D is undetermined. CDR1 is SGHTA and CDR2 is FQGNSA in the germline V gene. V shed 7 bases and J shed 0 bases, with 13 bases lying between them. CDR3 length equals 14 residues. Here the CDR3 reads CASTPRQDSYEQYF. The CDR3 nucleotides are TGTGCCAGCACTCCGAGGCAGGACTCCTACGAGCAGTACTTC.

A remark on this clone: Other DNA sequences within the sample encode an identical CDR3. The genes are TRBV6-5 and TRBJ2-2; 10 bases are shared with TRBD2. V shed 2 bases and J 1 base; nucleotides not matched to a gene: 1. Per germline, CDR1 MNHEY and CDR2 SVGAGI. The CDR3 contains 16 residues. The CDR3 here is CASSYRTSGNTGELFF. CDR3 nucleotides: TGTGCCAGCAGTTACCGGACTAGCGGGAACACCGGGGAGCTGTTTTTT.

The chain links TRBV6-1 to TRBJ2-3, with 9 positions matching TRBD2. The CDR3 consists of 15 residues. From germline, CDR1 is MNHNS and CDR2 SASEGT. Trimming removed 5 bases from V and 2 bases from J; junction bases left unmatched: 5. The CDR3 is CASSQTSGHTDTQYF. The DNA of the CDR3 is TGTGCCAGCAGTCAGACTAGCGGACACACAGATACGCAGTATTTT.

A remark on this clone: The sample holds other DNA sequences that translate to the same CDR3. The chain uses TRBV9 and TRBJ1-3; unclear D gene. Between the trimmed V and J ends, which lost 0 bases and 0 bases, there was a span of 10 bases. Germline values: CDR1 SGDLS, CDR2 YYNGEE. There are 16 residues in the CDR3. CDR3 DNA sequence: TGTGCCAGCAGCGTAGCCGGGCCTAGCTCTGGAAACACCATATATTTT. Amino acids: CASSVAGPSSGNTIYF.

The J gene is TRBJ2-1, the V gene TRBV18; 13 bases are a match to TRBD2. The CDR3 is made up of 18 amino acids. The germline CDR1 and CDR2 sequences are KGHSH and LQKENI. V was pared by 1 base and J by 4 bases, with 7 bases of the junction left unmatched. CDR3 in DNA: TGTGCCAGCTCACCACTCCCAAGGACTAGCGGGGGATACAATGAGCAGTTCTTC. Residues: CASSPLPRTSGGYNEQFF.

The rearrangement uses TRBV25-1 and TRBJ1-5, with no clear D. Looked up from germline, CDR1 is MGHDK and CDR2 is SYGVNS. The CDR3 has 13 amino acids. V dropped 2 bases and J dropped 2 bases, with 4 bases sitting between them. Here the CDR3 reads CASSEQGNQPQHF. The CDR3 DNA reads TGTGCCAGCAGTGAACAAGGCAATCAGCCCCAGCATTTT.

In nucleotides, the CDR3 is TGTGCCAGCAGTGTAACTGGGACCAACACCGGGGAGCTGTTTTTT. Translated: CASSVTGTNTGELFF. The V call is TRBV2, the J call TRBJ2-2, with D tentatively TRBD1 or TRBD2 (5 bases each). This CDR3 has 15 amino acids. Germline V gene data show CDR1 as SNHLY and CDR2 as FYNNEI. Trimming removed 4 bases at V and 2 bases at J, with 11 bases between.

The rearrangement joins TRBV6-6 to TRBJ2-5, with D uncertain. Trimming shortened V by 6 bases and J by 2 bases, and 4 bases separated the two germline ends. This CDR3 has 11 residues. Germline V gene sequence: CDR1 MNHNY, CDR2 SVGAGI (reference sequence). The CDR3 reads CASRIQETQYF. In DNA form, the CDR3 reads TGTGCCAGCAGGATACAAGAGACCCAGTACTTC.

The genes are TRBV11-2 and TRBJ2-5, with D possibly TRBD2 on 6 matching bases. The CDR3 totals 13 residues. The V gene lost 8 bases and the J gene lost 3 bases, with 13 bases spanning the gap. CDR1 and CDR2 (germline): SGHAT, FQNNGV. As DNA, the CDR3 is TGTGCCAGCCGCGGTAGCGGAAAAGAGACCCAGTACTTC. Translation: CASRGSGKETQYF.

J is TRBJ2-5 and V is TRBV5-4; the match to TRBD1 covers 7 bases. V trimming: 6 bases; J trimming: 5 bases; junction bases outside the gene matches: 13. Germline lookup yields CDR1 SGHNT and CDR2 YYREEE (reference sequence). The CDR3 spans 15 residues. CDR3 DNA: TGTGCCAGCACAAGAACAGGGGTTTCTGGGGAGACCCAGTACTTC. It yields the protein CASTRTGVSGETQYF.

V usage is TRBV30 and J usage is TRBJ1-1, with D possibly TRBD1 on 6 matching bases. Germline CDR1 is GTSNPN and CDR2 is SVGIG (reference sequence). Trimming removed 3 bases at V and 1 base at J, with 15 bases between. The CDR3 has 15 residues. DNA for the CDR3: TGTGCCTGGAGAATCAGGGGAGGCGGGAACACTGAAGCTTTCTTT. Amino acids: CAWRIRGGGNTEAFF.

The V gene is TRBV2, the J gene TRBJ1-4; the D gene is possibly TRBD1 (5 bases). The V gene lost 3 bases and the J gene lost 5 bases, with 16 bases spanning the gap. Germline CDR1 is SNHLY and CDR2 is FYNNEI. The length of the CDR3 is 16 residues. CDR3 bases: TGTGCCAGCAGTGACGACGGGGGGACCTTGAATGAAAAACTGTTTTTT. Protein product: CASSDDGGTLNEKLFF.